The source of this TCR beta chain is a study of T cell responses to AZD1222 COVID-19 vaccine. TCRdb's copy holds only in-frame clones and misses some; the assay was immunoSEQ multiplex PCR. The table lists tens of thousands of clones, about nine tenths of them singletons. CDR3 length: 15 amino acids. Germline loops: CDR1 MNHEY, CDR2 SVGAGI. Trimming took 7 bases from V and 0 from J, leaving 13 bases between them. The specimen comprised peripheral blood, sampled 28 days after the second AZD1222 dose. The TCR sequence derives from an adult who received the AZD1222 COVID-19 vaccine. The chain couples TRBV6-5 to TRBJ1-3, with D unresolved. In DNA form, the CDR3 reads TGTGCCAGCATGAAACTGTACGACTCTGGAAACACCATATATTTT. Translating it yields CASMKLYDSGNTIYF.